Listed below are T cell receptor beta chains from one sample, sequenced in a study of blood T cells in healthy people across ages. MiXCR was run by TCRdb on the 5' RACE reads, yielding one entry per CDR3 protein. The sample carries approximately 1.5 million distinct CDR3 sequences, roughly 43% recorded once. Material for sequencing was blood. These TCRs come from a woman aged 18 to 35 in good health. Each CDR3 is given with its conserved first and last residue. D genes are given only for firm matches. Size is stated for part of the rows, as once, few or many counts, or as a class when the clone is expanded.

d_gene	abundance	len	v_gene	j_gene	CDR3nt	CDR3aa
.	.	15	TRBV29-1	TRBJ1-2	TGCAGCGTCGAACCTCCAACCGGGTCAGAATACGGCTACACCTTC	CSVEPPTGSEYGYTF
TRBD1	.	15	TRBV5-4	TRBJ2-1	TGTGCCAGCAGCTTTGACAGGGCTCCCTACAATGAGCAGTTCTTC	CASSFDRAPYNEQFF
TRBD2	.	16	TRBV25-1	TRBJ2-1	TGTGCCAGCAGTGAATACGCGACTAGCGGGAACAATGAGCAGTTCTTC	CASSEYATSGNNEQFF
.	few	14	TRBV7-9	TRBJ1-2	TGTGCCAGCAGCCCTCAAGGCGGTCCCTATGGCTACACCTTC	CASSPQGGPYGYTF
.	.	15	TRBV14	TRBJ2-2	TGTGCCAGCAGCCGCTCTCTAAGGGCCACCGGGGAGCTGTTTTTT	CASSRSLRATGELFF
TRBD2	.	15	TRBV20-1	TRBJ2-7	TGCAGTGCTAGAGATGGAGAGCGGGAGTTTAGCGAGCAGTACTTC	CSARDGEREFSEQYF
TRBD1	.	15	TRBV6-2/TRBV6-3	TRBJ2-3	TGTGCCAGCAGTTACTCGACAGGGATTGCAGATACGCAGTATTTT	CASSYSTGIADTQYF
.	.	19	TRBV27	TRBJ2-2	TGTGCCAGCAGTTCCCCTTCAGTTTGGTCGGGGGTGTTCGCCGGGGAGCTGTTTTTT	CASSSPSVWSGVFAGELFF
TRBD2	.	16	TRBV6-6	TRBJ2-3	TGTGCCAGCAGACCGGGACTAGCGGACCGCACAGATACGCAGTATTTT	CASRPGLADRTDTQYF
TRBD2	few	18	TRBV7-2	TRBJ2-3	TGTGCCAGCAGCTTACGCCCTAGCGGTCGGGTCAGCACAGATACGCAGTATTTT	CASSLRPSGRVSTDTQYF
.	.	12	TRBV29-1	TRBJ1-2	TGCAGCGTTGATTGGGGGGCAGATGGCTACACCTTC	CSVDWGADGYTF
.	few	13	TRBV12-3/TRBV12-4	TRBJ2-1	TGTGCCAGCAGTCCACGTATTGTCAATGAGCAGTTCTTC	CASSPRIVNEQFF
.	.	15	TRBV12-3/TRBV12-4	TRBJ2-1	TGTGCCAGCAGTTTGGCTTCGGTGGGGCCAAATGAGCAGTTCTTC	CASSLASVGPNEQFF
.	.	16	TRBV7-8	TRBJ2-7	TGTGCCAGCAGCCTCCGTGGAGGGGCGAGCTCCTACGAGCAGTACTTC	CASSLRGGASSYEQYF
TRBD2	.	18	TRBV11-2	TRBJ2-1	TGTGCCAGCAGCTTACGCAAAGCGGGGGGGCGGTTGTCCAATGAGCAGTTCTTC	CASSLRKAGGRLSNEQFF
.	.	14	TRBV27	TRBJ1-1	TGTGCCAGCACCATCACAAGGGGGAGCACTGAAGCTTTCTTT	CASTITRGSTEAFF
.	.	14	TRBV7-6	TRBJ2-7	TGTGCCAGCAGCTTACAGGGGACCTACAATGAGCAGTACTTC	CASSLQGTYNEQYF
TRBD1	.	15	TRBV24-1	TRBJ2-7	TGTGCCACCAGTGACCCCGGGACAGGGGCCCGCGAGCAGTACTTC	CATSDPGTGAREQYF
.	.	15	TRBV6-2/TRBV6-3	TRBJ2-7	TGTGCCAGCAGGCCTACCGGGACTTCCTCCGACGAGCAGTACTTC	CASRPTGTSSDEQYF
.	.	13	TRBV20-1	TRBJ1-4	TGCAGTGCTACGCCGGAGGGGAATGAAAAACTGTTTTTT	CSATPEGNEKLFF
TRBD1	.	19	TRBV20-1	TRBJ2-7	TGCAGTGCTAGAGACACACATCGACAGGGGGTAGGCCGACTCTACGAGCAGTACTTC	CSARDTHRQGVGRLYEQYF
TRBD2	.	15	TRBV3-1	TRBJ2-1	TGTGCCAGCAGAGAGGGACTAGCGGGCGTCAATGAGCAGTTCTTC	CASREGLAGVNEQFF
.	.	15	TRBV10-1	TRBJ2-3	TGCGCCAGCAGGGACCAGCCCCTGGGCACAGATACGCAGTATTTT	CASRDQPLGTDTQYF
.	many	14	TRBV4-1	TRBJ2-7	TGCGCCAGCAGCCAAGAGGGGGGCCCTTACGAGCAGTACTTC	CASSQEGGPYEQYF
.	once	13	TRBV2	TRBJ2-5	TGTGCCAGCAGTGGACAGAGCCGAGAGACCCAGTACTTC	CASSGQSRETQYF
.	few	14	TRBV20-1	TRBJ1-1	TGCAGTGCTACCCGGATAGGCCTGAACACTGAAGCTTTCTTT	CSATRIGLNTEAFF
.	few	15	TRBV12-3/TRBV12-4	TRBJ1-4	TGTGCCAGCAGTATCTCAGGGGCAGGAACTGAAAAACTGTTTTTT	CASSISGAGTEKLFF
TRBD2	.	17	TRBV6-2/TRBV6-3	TRBJ2-5	TGTGCCAGCAGTCCCCAATGGCTAGCGGTAGGGGCCAATGAGCAGTACTTC	CASSPQWLAVGANEQYF
TRBD2	.	15	TRBV20-1	TRBJ2-1	TGCAGTGCTAGAGTGGCTAGCGGGAGTCTTAATGAGCAGTTCTTC	CSARVASGSLNEQFF
.	.	14	TRBV7-9	TRBJ2-2	TGTGCCAGCGCTGGTAGGACGGCCACCGGGGAGCTGTTTTTT	CASAGRTATGELFF
.	.	17	TRBV4-3	TRBJ2-3	TGCGCCAGCAGCCAAGATCGGAGGCAGGCGGGCACAGATACGCAGTATTTT	CASSQDRRQAGTDTQYF
TRBD1	.	13	TRBV20-1	TRBJ2-5	TGCAGTGCTCCCTTTGACAGGGCGGAGACCCAGTACTTC	CSAPFDRAETQYF
.	.	16	TRBV24-1	TRBJ2-5	TGTGCCACCAGTGATTTGACGACAGGAGACCAAGAGACCCAGTACTTC	CATSDLTTGDQETQYF
TRBD1	few	15	TRBV2	TRBJ1-5	TGTGCCAGCAGTGCAGAGGACAGGGGTGGACAGCCCCAGCATTTT	CASSAEDRGGQPQHF
TRBD1	.	16	TRBV7-2	TRBJ1-1	TGTGCCAGCAGCTTAGTCGCAGGGGGCGGAGTAGGGGAAGCTTTCTTT	CASSLVAGGGVGEAFF
TRBD1	.	15	TRBV4-1	TRBJ1-5	TGCGCCAGCAGCCAAGCGGGGACAGGGGATCAGCCCCAGCATTTT	CASSQAGTGDQPQHF
.	.	14	TRBV20-1	TRBJ1-6	TGCAGTGCTAGATTCCGGGCTGATAATTCACCCCTCCACTTT	CSARFRADNSPLHF
.	few	13	TRBV4-1	TRBJ2-3	TGCGCCAGCAGCCAAGAAGGTCCAGACCCGCAGTATTTT	CASSQEGPDPQYF
.	.	13	TRBV5-1	TRBJ1-4	TGCGCCAGCAGAGTTGGTTTGGGCGAAAAACTGTTTTTT	CASRVGLGEKLFF
.	.	14	TRBV30	TRBJ2-3	TGTGCCTGGAGACGAGGCGGCAGCACAGATACGCAGTATTTT	CAWRRGGSTDTQYF
TRBD2	.	15	TRBV20-1	TRBJ2-1	TGCAGTGCTGCTTCGCAGGCTAGCGGGACCAATGAGCAGTTCTTC	CSAASQASGTNEQFF
TRBD2	.	15	TRBV6-2/TRBV6-3	TRBJ2-1	TGTGCCTGCAGTAACAAGCGGGACTCCTACAATGAGCAGTTCTTC	CACSNKRDSYNEQFF
.	.	12	TRBV13	TRBJ2-7	TGTGCCAGCAGCGATTTTGGGTACGAGCAGTACTTC	CASSDFGYEQYF
.	.	14	TRBV28	TRBJ2-1	TGTGCCAGCAGTTTAAGGACAATAAACAATGAGCAGTTCTTC	CASSLRTINNEQFF
TRBD1	few	14	TRBV6-5	TRBJ1-2	TGTGCCAGCAGTCGGGACAGGGGGCTTTATGGCTACACCTTC	CASSRDRGLYGYTF
.	once	16	TRBV20-1	TRBJ1-4	TGCAGTGCTAGGGAGCAGGAGTATACAACTAATGAAAAACTGTTTTTT	CSAREQEYTTNEKLFF
.	.	11	TRBV20-1	TRBJ2-1	TGCAGTTATGACTCTTACAATGAGCAGTTCTTC	CSYDSYNEQFF
.	many	11	TRBV29-1	TRBJ1-1	TGCAGCGGAAAGCTAAACACTGAAGCTTTCTTT	CSGKLNTEAFF
.	few	15	TRBV20-1	TRBJ2-3	TGCAGTGCTAGGGATCTACAGGGGAGGCCAGATACGCAGTATTTT	CSARDLQGRPDTQYF
.	.	13	TRBV15	TRBJ2-1	TGTGCCACCAGCAGAGTTGGCGGAGAGACCCAGTTCTTC	CATSRVGGETQFF